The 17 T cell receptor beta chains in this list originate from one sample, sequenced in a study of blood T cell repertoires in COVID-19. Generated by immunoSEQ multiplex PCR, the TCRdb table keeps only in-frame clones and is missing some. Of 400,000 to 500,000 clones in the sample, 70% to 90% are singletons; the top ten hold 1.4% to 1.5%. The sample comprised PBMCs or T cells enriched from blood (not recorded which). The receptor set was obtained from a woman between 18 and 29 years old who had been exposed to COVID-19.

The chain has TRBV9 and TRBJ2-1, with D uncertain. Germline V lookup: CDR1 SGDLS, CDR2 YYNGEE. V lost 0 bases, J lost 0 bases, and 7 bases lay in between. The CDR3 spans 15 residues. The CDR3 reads CASSVVPSSYNEQFF. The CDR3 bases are TGTGCCAGCAGCGTAGTCCCTAGCTCCTACAATGAGCAGTTCTTC.

The CDR3 loop reads CASSLRLRQGLNTGELFF. The CDR3 DNA follows: TGTGCCAGCAGCCTCCGCCTCCGACAGGGATTAAACACCGGGGAGCTGTTTTTT. The chain recombines TRBV7-6 with TRBJ2-2, with 7 bases aligning to TRBD1. This CDR3 is built from 18 residues. V lost 5 bases, J lost 2 bases, and 14 bases stayed unmatched. Germline V gene data show CDR1 as SGHVS and CDR2 as FNYEAQ.

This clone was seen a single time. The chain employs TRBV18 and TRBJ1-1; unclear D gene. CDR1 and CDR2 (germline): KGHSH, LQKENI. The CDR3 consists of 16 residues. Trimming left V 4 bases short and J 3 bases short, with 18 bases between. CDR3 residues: CASSRGLSTGDTEAFF. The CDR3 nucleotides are TGTGCCAGCTCACGAGGACTCTCCACTGGGGACACTGAAGCTTTCTTT.

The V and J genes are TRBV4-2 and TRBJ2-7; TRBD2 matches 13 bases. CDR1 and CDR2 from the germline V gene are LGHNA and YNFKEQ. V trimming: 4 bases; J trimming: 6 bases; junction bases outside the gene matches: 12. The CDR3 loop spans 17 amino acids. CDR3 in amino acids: CASSPTVGLAGSSEQYF. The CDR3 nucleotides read TGTGCCAGCAGCCCTACAGTGGGACTAGCGGGATCATCCGAGCAGTACTTC.

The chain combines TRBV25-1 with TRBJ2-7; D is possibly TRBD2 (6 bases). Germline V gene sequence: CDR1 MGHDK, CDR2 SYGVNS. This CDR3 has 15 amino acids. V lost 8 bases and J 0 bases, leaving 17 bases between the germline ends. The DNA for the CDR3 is TGTGCCAGCGTACTAGCTGTGCTTAGCTCCTACGAGCAGTACTTC. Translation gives CASVLAVLSSYEQYF.

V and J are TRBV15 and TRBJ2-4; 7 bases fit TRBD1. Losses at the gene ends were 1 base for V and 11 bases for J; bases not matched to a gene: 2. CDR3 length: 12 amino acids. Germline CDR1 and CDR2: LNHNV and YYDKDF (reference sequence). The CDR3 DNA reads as TGTGCCACCAGCAGAGGAGGGACAGTTCAGTACTTC. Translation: CATSRGGTVQYF.

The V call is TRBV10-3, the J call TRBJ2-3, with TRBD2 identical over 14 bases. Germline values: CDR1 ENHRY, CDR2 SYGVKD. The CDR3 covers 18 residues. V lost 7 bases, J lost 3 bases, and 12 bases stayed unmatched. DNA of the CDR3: TGTGCCATCAATCCGGGACTAGCGGGAGTATGGGAGACAGATACGCAGTATTTT. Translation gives CAINPGLAGVWETDTQYF.

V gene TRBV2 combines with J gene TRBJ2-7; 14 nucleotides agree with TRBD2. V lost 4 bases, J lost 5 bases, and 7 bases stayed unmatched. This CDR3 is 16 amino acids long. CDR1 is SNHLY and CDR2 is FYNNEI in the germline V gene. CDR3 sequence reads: CASSGGLAGVQNEQYF. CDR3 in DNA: TGTGCCAGCAGTGGGGGACTAGCGGGAGTCCAGAACGAGCAGTACTTC.

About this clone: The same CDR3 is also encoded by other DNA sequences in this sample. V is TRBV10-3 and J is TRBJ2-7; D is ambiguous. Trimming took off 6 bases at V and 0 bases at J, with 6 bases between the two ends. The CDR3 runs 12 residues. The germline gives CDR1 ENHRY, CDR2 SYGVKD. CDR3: CAISASSYEQYF. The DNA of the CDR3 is TGTGCCATCAGCGCGAGCTCCTACGAGCAGTACTTC.

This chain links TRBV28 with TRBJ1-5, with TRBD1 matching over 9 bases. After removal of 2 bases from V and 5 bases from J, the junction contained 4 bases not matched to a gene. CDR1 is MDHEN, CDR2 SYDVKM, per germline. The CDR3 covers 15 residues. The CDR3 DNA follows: TGTGCCAGCAGTTTAAGCGGGACAGGGCATCAGCCCCAGCATTTT. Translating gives CASSLSGTGHQPQHF. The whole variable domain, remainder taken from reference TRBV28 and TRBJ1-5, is DVKVTQSSRYLVKRTGEKVFLECVQDMDHENMFWYRQDPGLGLRLIYFSYDVKMKEKGDIPEGYSVSREKKERFSLILESASTNQTSMYLCASSLSGTGHQPQHFGDGTRLSIL.

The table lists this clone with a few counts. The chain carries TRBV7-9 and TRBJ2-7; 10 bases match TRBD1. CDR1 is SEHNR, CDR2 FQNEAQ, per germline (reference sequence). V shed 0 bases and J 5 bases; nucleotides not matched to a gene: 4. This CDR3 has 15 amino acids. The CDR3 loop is CASSLAQDRGHEQYF. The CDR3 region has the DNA TGTGCCAGCAGCTTAGCCCAAGACAGGGGGCACGAGCAGTACTTC.

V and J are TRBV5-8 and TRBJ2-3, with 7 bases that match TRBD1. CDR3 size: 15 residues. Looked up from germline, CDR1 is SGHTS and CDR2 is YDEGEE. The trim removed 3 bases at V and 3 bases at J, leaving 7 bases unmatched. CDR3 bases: TGTGCCAGCAGCTCCCTGGGACAGCAAACAGATACGCAGTATTTT. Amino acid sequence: CASSSLGQQTDTQYF.

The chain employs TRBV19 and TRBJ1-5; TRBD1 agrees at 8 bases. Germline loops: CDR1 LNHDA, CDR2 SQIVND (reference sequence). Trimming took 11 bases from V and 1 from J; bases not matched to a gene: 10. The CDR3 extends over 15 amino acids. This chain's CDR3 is CAGQDREGSNQPQHF. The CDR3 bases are TGTGCCGGACAGGACAGGGAGGGAAGCAATCAGCCCCAGCATTTT.

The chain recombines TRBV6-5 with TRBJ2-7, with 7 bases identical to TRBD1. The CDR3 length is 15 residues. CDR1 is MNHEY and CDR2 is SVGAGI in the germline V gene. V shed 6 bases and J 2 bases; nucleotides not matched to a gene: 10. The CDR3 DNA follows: TGTGCCAGCAGCATCGACAGGGCTCAACCCTACGAGCAGTACTTC. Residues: CASSIDRAQPYEQYF.

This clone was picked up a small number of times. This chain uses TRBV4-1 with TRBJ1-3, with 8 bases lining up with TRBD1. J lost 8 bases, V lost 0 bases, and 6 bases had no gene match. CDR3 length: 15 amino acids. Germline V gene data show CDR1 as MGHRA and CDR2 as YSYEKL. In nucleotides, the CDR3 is TGCGCCAGCAGCCAAGATGGGACAGGTTTATACACCATATATTTT. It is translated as CASSQDGTGLYTIYF.

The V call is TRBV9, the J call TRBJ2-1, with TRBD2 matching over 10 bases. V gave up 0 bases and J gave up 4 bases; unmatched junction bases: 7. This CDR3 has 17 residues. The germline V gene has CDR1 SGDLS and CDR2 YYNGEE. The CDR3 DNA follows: TGTGCCAGCAGCGTAGGGTCTAGCGGGGGCATATACAATGAGCAGTTCTTC. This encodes CASSVGSSGGIYNEQFF. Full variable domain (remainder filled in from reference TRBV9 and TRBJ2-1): DSGVTQTPKHLITATGQRVTLRCSPRSGDLSVYWYQQSLDQGLQFLIQYYNGEERAKGNILERFSAQQFPDLHSELNLSSLELGDSALYFCASSVGSSGGIYNEQFFGPGTRLTVL.

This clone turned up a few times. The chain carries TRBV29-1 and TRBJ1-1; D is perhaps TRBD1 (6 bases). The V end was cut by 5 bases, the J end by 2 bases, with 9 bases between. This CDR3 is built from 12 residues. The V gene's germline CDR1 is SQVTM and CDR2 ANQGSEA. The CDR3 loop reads CSVQQGNTEAFF. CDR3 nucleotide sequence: TGCAGCGTTCAACAGGGTAACACTGAAGCTTTCTTT.